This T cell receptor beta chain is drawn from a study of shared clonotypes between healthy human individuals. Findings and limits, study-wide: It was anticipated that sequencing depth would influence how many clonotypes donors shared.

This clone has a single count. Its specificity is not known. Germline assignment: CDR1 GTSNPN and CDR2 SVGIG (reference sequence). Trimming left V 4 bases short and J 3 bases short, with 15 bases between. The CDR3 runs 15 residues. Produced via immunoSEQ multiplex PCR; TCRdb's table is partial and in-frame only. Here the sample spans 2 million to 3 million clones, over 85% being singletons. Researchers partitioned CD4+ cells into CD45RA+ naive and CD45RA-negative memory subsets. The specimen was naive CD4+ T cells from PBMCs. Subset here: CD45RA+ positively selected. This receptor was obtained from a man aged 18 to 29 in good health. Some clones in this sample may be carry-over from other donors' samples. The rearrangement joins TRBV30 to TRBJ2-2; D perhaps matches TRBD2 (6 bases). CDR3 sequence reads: CAWTSGTGDTGELFF. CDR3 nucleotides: TGTGCCTGGACCTCCGGGACGGGGGACACCGGGGAGCTGTTTTTT. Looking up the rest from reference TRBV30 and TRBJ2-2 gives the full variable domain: SQTIHQWPATLVQPVGSPLSLECTVEGTSNPNLYWYRQAAGRGLQLLFYSVGIGQISSEVPQNLSASRPQDRQFILSSKKLLLSDSGFYLCAWTSGTGDTGELFFGEGSRLTVL.